This TCR beta chain was sequenced during a study of blood T cells in healthy people across ages. This CDR3 contains 15 residues. V trimming: 3 bases; J trimming: 0 bases; junction bases outside the gene matches: 4. For the second PCR, which ran for roughly 7 to 11 cycles, a sample-barcoded 5' primer and a J-beta primer mix were used. TCRdb passed the 5' RACE reads through MiXCR, listing each CDR3 protein once. This table has under 2 million distinct CDR3 sequences, roughly a third appearing once. Sequenced material: blood. The chain couples TRBV12-3 or TRBV12-4 to TRBJ1-2; 7 nucleotides match TRBD1. The TCR comes from a woman aged 25 to 45 in good health. CDR3 residues: CASSFWTGANYGYTF. The CDR3 DNA sequence: TGTGCCAGCAGTTTCTGGACAGGAGCTAACTATGGCTACACCTTC.